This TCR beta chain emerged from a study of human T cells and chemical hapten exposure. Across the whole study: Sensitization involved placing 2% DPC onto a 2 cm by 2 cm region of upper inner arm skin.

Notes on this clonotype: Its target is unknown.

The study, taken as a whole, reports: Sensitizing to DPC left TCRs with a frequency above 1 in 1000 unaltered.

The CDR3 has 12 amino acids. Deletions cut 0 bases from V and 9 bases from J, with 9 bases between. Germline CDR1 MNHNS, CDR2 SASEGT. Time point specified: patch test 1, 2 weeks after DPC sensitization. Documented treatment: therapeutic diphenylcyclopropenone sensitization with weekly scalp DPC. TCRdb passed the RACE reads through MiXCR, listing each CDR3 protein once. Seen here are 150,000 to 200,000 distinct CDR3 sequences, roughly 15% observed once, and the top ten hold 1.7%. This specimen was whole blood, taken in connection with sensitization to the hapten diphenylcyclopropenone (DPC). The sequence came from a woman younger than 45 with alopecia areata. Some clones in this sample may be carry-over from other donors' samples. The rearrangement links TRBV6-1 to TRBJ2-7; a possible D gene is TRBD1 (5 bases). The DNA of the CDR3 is TGTGCCAGCAGTGAAGCATCGCAGGGGCAGTACTTC. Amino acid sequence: CASSEASQGQYF.